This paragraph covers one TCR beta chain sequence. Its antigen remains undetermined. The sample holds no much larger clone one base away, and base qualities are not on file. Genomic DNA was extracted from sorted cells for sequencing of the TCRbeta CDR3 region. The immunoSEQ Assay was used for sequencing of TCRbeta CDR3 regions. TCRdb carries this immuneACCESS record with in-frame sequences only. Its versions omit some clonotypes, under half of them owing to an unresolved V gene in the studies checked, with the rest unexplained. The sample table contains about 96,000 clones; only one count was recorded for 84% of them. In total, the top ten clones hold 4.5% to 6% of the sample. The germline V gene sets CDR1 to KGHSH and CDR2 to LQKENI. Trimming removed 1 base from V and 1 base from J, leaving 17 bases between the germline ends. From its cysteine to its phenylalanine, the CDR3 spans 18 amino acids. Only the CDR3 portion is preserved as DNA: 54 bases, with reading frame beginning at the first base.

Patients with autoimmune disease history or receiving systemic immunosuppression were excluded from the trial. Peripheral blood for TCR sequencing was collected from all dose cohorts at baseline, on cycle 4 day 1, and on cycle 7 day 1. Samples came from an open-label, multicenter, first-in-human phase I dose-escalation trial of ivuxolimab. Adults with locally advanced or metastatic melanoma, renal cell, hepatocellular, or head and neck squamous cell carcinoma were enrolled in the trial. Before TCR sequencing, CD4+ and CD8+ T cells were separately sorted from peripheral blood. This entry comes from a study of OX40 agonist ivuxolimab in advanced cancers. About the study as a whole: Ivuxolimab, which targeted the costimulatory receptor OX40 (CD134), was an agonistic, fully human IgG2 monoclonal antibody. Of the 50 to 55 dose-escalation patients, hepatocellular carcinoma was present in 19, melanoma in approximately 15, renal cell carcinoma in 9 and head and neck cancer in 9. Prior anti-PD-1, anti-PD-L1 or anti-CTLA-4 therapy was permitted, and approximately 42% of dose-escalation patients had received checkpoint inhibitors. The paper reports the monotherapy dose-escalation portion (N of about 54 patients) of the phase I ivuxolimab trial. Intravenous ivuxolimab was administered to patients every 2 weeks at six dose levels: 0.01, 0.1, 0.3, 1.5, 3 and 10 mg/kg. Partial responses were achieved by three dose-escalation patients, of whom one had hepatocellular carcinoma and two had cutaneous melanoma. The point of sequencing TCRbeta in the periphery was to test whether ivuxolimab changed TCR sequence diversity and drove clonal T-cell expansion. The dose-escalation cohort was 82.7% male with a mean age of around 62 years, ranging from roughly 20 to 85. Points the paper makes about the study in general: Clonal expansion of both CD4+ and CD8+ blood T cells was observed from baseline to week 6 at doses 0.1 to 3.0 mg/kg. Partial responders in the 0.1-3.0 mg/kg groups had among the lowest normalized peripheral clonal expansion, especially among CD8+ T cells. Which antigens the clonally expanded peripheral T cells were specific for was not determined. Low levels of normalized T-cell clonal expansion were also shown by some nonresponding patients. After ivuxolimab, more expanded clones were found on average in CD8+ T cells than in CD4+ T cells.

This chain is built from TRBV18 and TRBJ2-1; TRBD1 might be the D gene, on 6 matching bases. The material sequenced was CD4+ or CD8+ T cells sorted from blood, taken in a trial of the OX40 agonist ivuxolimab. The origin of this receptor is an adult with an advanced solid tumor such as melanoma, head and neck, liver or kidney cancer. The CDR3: CASSPRGNRVGSYNEQFF. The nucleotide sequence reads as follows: TGTGCCAGCTCACCACGGGGAAACAGGGTGGGGTCCTACAATGAGCAGTTCTTC. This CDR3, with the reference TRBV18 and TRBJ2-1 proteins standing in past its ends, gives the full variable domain NAGVMQNPRHLVRRRGQEARLRCSPMKGHSHVYWYRQLPEEGLKFMVYLQKENIIDESGMPKERFSAEFPKEGPSILRIQQVVRGDSAAYFCASSPRGNRVGSYNEQFFGPGTRLTVL.